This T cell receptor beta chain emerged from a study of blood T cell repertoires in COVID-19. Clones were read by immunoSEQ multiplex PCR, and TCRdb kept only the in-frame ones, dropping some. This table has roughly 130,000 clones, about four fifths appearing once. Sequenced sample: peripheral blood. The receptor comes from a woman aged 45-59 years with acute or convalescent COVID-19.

The CDR3 DNA sequence: TGTGCCAGCAGCTACGGAGCGGGCGACTCCTACAATGAGCAGTTCTTC. Amino acid sequence: CASSYGAGDSYNEQFF. The gene calls are TRBV5-4 and TRBJ2-1; D may be TRBD2 (6 bases). This CDR3 is 16 amino acids long. Germline V gene sequence: CDR1 SGHNT, CDR2 YYREEE (reference sequence). The V end was cut by 3 bases, the J end by 0 bases, with 13 bases between. Drawing the rest from reference TRBV5-4 and TRBJ2-1, the complete variable domain is ETGVTQSPTHLIKTRGQQVTLRCSSQSGHNTVSWYQQALGQGPQFIFQYYREEENGRGNFPPRFSGLQFPNYSSELNVNALELDDSALYLCASSYGAGDSYNEQFFGPGTRLTVL.